The 25 T cell receptor beta chains below come from one sample, sequenced in a study of cytomegalovirus exposure and HLA in healthy donors. The PCR ran on 60 Vbeta and 13 Jbeta primers. Method: immunoSEQ multiplex PCR; TCRdb's copy keeps in-frame clones and lacks some. The table has about 130,000 clones, roughly 70% seen once; the top ten hold 5.5% to 8.5%. The sample comprised PBMCs. These receptors were taken from a man aged 35 to 55 in good health and CMV-seropositive.

The J gene is TRBJ2-2, the V gene TRBV2; D is possibly TRBD1 (6 bases). The CDR3 loop spans 14 amino acids. Germline loops: CDR1 SNHLY, CDR2 FYNNEI. Trimming removed 7 bases from V and 2 bases from J, with 11 bases in between. The CDR3 sequence: CASIWTANTGELFF. CDR3 coding DNA: TGTGCCAGCATTTGGACAGCCAACACCGGGGAGCTGTTTTTT. The complete variable domain, with remaining parts taken from reference TRBV2 and TRBJ2-2, reads EPEVTQTPSHQVTQMGQEVILRCVPISNHLYFYWYRQILGQKVEFLVSFYNNEISEKSEIFDDQFSVERPDGSNFTLKIRSTKLEDSAMYFCASIWTANTGELFFGEGSRLTVL.

This clone was detected once. This rearrangement joins TRBV5-1 to TRBJ1-1; TRBD1 matches at 7 bases. In germline, CDR1 is SGHRS, CDR2 YFSETQ. The CDR3 consists of 16 residues. Trimming removed 4 bases from V and 0 bases from J; junction bases left unmatched: 9. Here the CDR3 reads CASSPGQVFMNTEAFF. The CDR3 nucleotides are TGCGCCAGCAGCCCCGGACAGGTCTTCATGAACACTGAAGCTTTCTTT.

This chain links TRBV15 with TRBJ2-2; maybe TRBD2 (5 bases). CDR3 size: 17 residues. Trimming pared 2 bases from V and 4 bases from J, leaving 17 bases between. Germline CDR1 reads LNHNV; CDR2 reads YYDKDF (reference sequence). Here the CDR3 DNA reads TGTGCCACCAGCAGATCCGCGGGCGGCCTGGGCACCGGGGAGCTGTTTTTT. This encodes CATSRSAGGLGTGELFF.

This chain joins TRBV6-1 and TRBJ1-5; D is unclear. The V gene lost 4 bases and the J gene lost 4 bases, with 23 bases spanning the gap. The CDR3 is made up of 18 amino acids. Germline V gene sequence: CDR1 MNHNS, CDR2 SASEGT. This CDR3 is CASSVGPLQLFGNQPQHF. In nucleotides, the CDR3 is TGTGCCAGCAGTGTTGGGCCCCTACAACTCTTTGGGAATCAGCCCCAGCATTTT.

The rearrangement uses TRBV7-2 and TRBJ1-2; no reliable D call. CDR1 SGHTA and CDR2 FQGNSA come from the germline V gene. With 5 bases removed from V and 3 bases from J, the gap between germline ends came to 7 bases. The CDR3 loop spans 12 amino acids. The CDR3 DNA is TGTGCCAGCAGCCCAAGAGACTATGGCTACACCTTC. This encodes CASSPRDYGYTF.

This clone was seen a few times. The gene calls are TRBV18 and TRBJ1-6; tentative D call: TRBD1 (6 bases). The CDR3 is made up of 15 amino acids. V dropped 3 bases and J dropped 8 bases, with 14 bases sitting between them. Per the germline V gene, CDR1 is KGHSH and CDR2 is LQKENI. CDR3 sequence (DNA): TGTGCCAGCTCACCTCCATGGGGGCGAGATTCACCCCTCCACTTT. Translated: CASSPPWGRDSPLHF.

This clone was observed a handful of times. The chain combines TRBV7-8 with TRBJ2-5; D possibly corresponds to TRBD2 (6 bases). Germline V CDR1 and CDR2: SGHVS, FQNEAQ. V lost 5 bases and J 4 bases, leaving 8 bases between the germline ends. The CDR3 consists of 12 residues. Here the CDR3 DNA reads TGTGCCAGCAGCCCAGCGGGAGAGACCCAGTACTTC. This codes for CASSPAGETQYF.

CDR3 amino acids: CATSRGSRGQYF. CDR3 nucleotide sequence: TGTGCCACCAGCAGAGGCTCGCGGGGGCAGTACTTC. V is TRBV15 and J is TRBJ2-7; D perhaps matches TRBD2 (6 bases). V lost 1 base to trimming and J lost 9 bases, with 10 bases between them. The CDR3 extends over 12 amino acids. Looked up from germline, CDR1 is LNHNV and CDR2 is YYDKDF (reference sequence).

This clone has only one observation. The chain uses TRBV12-5 and TRBJ2-1; D is perhaps TRBD1 (5 bases). Per the germline V gene, CDR1 is LGHNT and CDR2 is FRNRAP. CDR3 length: 14 residues. V was cut by 5 bases and J by 4 bases, with 12 bases left in between. CDR3 loop: CASGGQANYNEQFF. CDR3 nucleotide sequence: TGTGCTAGTGGTGGACAAGCAAATTACAATGAGCAGTTCTTC.

The gene calls are TRBV27 and TRBJ1-2; 8 nucleotides align to TRBD1. V gave up 5 bases and J gave up 0 bases; unmatched junction bases: 5. CDR1 and CDR2 (germline): MNHEY, SMNVEV (reference sequence). The CDR3 extends over 15 amino acids. The CDR3 nucleotides are TGTGCCAGCAGTCAGACAGGGGCCGCTAACTATGGCTACACCTTC. This sequence encodes CASSQTGAANYGYTF.

This clone was seen only a few times. The CDR3 is CASGLGGDTEAFF. The CDR3 coding sequence is TGTGCTAGTGGTTTGGGGGGGGACACTGAAGCTTTCTTT. The V call is TRBV12-5, the J call TRBJ1-1; D possibly corresponds to TRBD1 (5 bases). The length of the CDR3 is 13 residues. V lost 1 base and J 3 bases, leaving 6 bases between the germline ends. Germline V lookup: CDR1 LGHNT, CDR2 FRNRAP.

The chain carries TRBV15 and TRBJ2-1; TRBD2 might be the D (6 bases). This CDR3 has 17 residues. Trimming stripped 0 bases from V and 5 bases from J, with 17 bases between. From germline, CDR1 is LNHNV and CDR2 YYDKDF (reference sequence). The CDR3 DNA reads as TGTGCCACCAGCAGAGATAGCCGGCGGGGACGCCACAATGAGCAGTTCTTC. Amino acids: CATSRDSRRGRHNEQFF.

The chain recombines TRBV5-1 with TRBJ1-1; 9 nucleotides align to TRBD1. Germline assignment: CDR1 SGHRS and CDR2 YFSETQ. With V trimmed by 3 bases and J by 5 bases, 5 bases remained unmatched. The CDR3 length is 14 residues. The CDR3 nucleotides are TGCGCCAGCAGCTCGGACAGGGGAGGAACTGAAGCTTTCTTT. Translation: CASSSDRGGTEAFF.

The genes are TRBV20-1 and TRBJ1-3, with no clear D. This CDR3 has 11 amino acids. Trimming took off 4 bases at V and 2 bases at J, with 3 bases between the two ends. Germline loops: CDR1 DFQATT, CDR2 SNEGSKA (reference sequence). The CDR3, as DNA: TGCAGTGCTATCACTGGAAACACCATATATTTT. Translating gives CSAITGNTIYF.

The rearrangement links TRBV29-1 to TRBJ1-2; 7 bases agree with TRBD1. With 2 bases clipped from V and 5 bases from J, the junction kept 5 bases outside the gene matches. The CDR3 sequence is 13 residues long. Germline assignment: CDR1 SQVTM and CDR2 ANQGSEA. CDR3 coding DNA: TGCAGCGTTGAAAGGCAGGGGGGATATGGCTACACCTTC. It yields the protein CSVERQGGYGYTF.

The chain joins TRBV5-4 to TRBJ1-1; no firm D call. Trimming removed 0 bases from V and 1 base from J, with 4 bases in between. CDR3 size: 13 residues. The germline V gene encodes CDR1 SGHNT and CDR2 YYREEE (reference sequence). The DNA for the CDR3 is TGTGCCAGCAGCTTGGTATCGAACACTGAAGCTTTCTTT. Residues: CASSLVSNTEAFF.

Comments on this clone: Other DNA sequences in the same sample also yield this CDR3. In DNA form, the CDR3 reads TGTGCCAGCAGCCTCGGGAGGGGCTACTATGGCTACACCTTC. Amino acids: CASSLGRGYYGYTF. The J gene is TRBJ1-2, the V gene TRBV5-6, with D possibly TRBD1 on 5 matching bases. This CDR3 has 14 amino acids. Germline V gives CDR1 SGHDT, CDR2 YYEEEE. The V end was cut by 4 bases, the J end by 3 bases, with 13 bases between.

CDR3 region: CASSVRSGRETQYF. The CDR3, as DNA: TGTGCCAGCAGCGTACGGTCAGGGCGAGAGACCCAGTACTTC. The V and J genes are TRBV9 and TRBJ2-5; D is possibly TRBD1 (5 bases). The CDR3 sequence is 14 residues long. Germline CDR1 and CDR2: SGDLS and YYNGEE. Trimming removed 1 base from V and 4 bases from J, with 11 bases in between.

This chain uses TRBV5-3 with TRBJ2-2; TRBD1 might be the D (5 bases). TRBV5-3 is identified as an open reading frame with a role that is uncertain. V was clipped by 0 bases and J by 4 bases, with 10 bases between them. This CDR3 has 15 residues. CDR3: CARSLAQGGTGELFF. In DNA form, the CDR3 reads TGTGCCAGAAGCTTGGCCCAGGGTGGCACCGGGGAGCTGTTTTTT.

The rearrangement links TRBV29-1 to TRBJ2-7; 7 nucleotides match TRBD2. Germline lookup yields CDR1 SQVTM and CDR2 ANQGSEA. The CDR3 length is 13 residues. Trimming took 5 bases from V and 2 from J; bases not matched to a gene: 6. CDR3 DNA: TGCAGCGTTCAGGGAGGGAGGACCTACGAGCAGTACTTC. The encoded protein is CSVQGGRTYEQYF.

The CDR3 coding sequence is TGTGCCAGCAGTGGACAGGGGCGTAACACCGGGGAGCTGTTTTTT. Translating it yields CASSGQGRNTGELFF. The V call is TRBV2, the J call TRBJ2-2; 8 bases agree with TRBD1. The CDR3 is 15 amino acids. Trimming cost V 4 bases and J 2 bases; bases outside gene matches: 3. The germline V gene encodes CDR1 SNHLY and CDR2 FYNNEI.

The chain recombines TRBV2 with TRBJ1-5; D remains ambiguous. The CDR3 length is 13 residues. Germline V gives CDR1 SNHLY, CDR2 FYNNEI. V lost 9 bases and J lost 0, with 9 bases in between. The DNA for the CDR3 is TGTGCCAGTGGAGGAAATAGCAATCAGCCCCAGCATTTT. This translates into CASGGNSNQPQHF. Complete variable domain (other parts from reference TRBV2 and TRBJ1-5): EPEVTQTPSHQVTQMGQEVILRCVPISNHLYFYWYRQILGQKVEFLVSFYNNEISEKSEIFDDQFSVERPDGSNFTLKIRSTKLEDSAMYFCASGGNSNQPQHFGDGTRLSIL.

The chain employs TRBV28 and TRBJ1-2, with D uncertain. CDR3 length: 11 residues. The ends were cut back, 6 bases at V and 8 bases at J, with 10 bases in the middle. Looked up from germline, CDR1 is MDHEN and CDR2 is SYDVKM. CDR3 residues: CASRETKGYTF. DNA of the CDR3: TGTGCCAGCAGGGAGACTAAAGGCTACACCTTC.

The chain has TRBV7-9 and TRBJ1-1; a weak D match, TRBD1 (6 bases). CDR1 is SEHNR, CDR2 FQNEAQ, per germline (reference sequence). V lost 1 base to trimming and J lost 2 bases, with 11 bases between them. CDR3 length equals 15 residues. CDR3 coding DNA: TGTGCCAGCAGCTTAGTCTCAGGGGCCAACACTGAAGCTTTCTTT. Translation gives CASSLVSGANTEAFF.

The chain is built from TRBV5-4 and TRBJ2-2; 8 bases fit TRBD1. CDR1 is SGHNT, CDR2 YYREEE, per germline (reference sequence). The CDR3 extends over 15 amino acids. V was clipped by 4 bases and J by 1 base; unmatched bases: 3. The CDR3 nucleotides are TGTGCCAGCAGCCGGGACAGGCAGAACACCGGGGAGCTGTTTTTT. It yields the protein CASSRDRQNTGELFF.